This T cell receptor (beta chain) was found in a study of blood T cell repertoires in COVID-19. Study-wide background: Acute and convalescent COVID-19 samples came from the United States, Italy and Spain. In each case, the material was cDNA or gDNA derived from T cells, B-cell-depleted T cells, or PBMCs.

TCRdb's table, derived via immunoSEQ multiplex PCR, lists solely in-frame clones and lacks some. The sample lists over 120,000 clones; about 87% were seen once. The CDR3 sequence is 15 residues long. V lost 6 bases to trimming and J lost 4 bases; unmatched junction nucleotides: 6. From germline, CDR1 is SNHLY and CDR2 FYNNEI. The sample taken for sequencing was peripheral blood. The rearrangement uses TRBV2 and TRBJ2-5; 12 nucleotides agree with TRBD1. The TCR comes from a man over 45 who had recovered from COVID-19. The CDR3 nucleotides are TGTGCCAGCAGGCCGGGACAGGGGGCTGGAGAGACCCAGTACTTC. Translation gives CASRPGQGAGETQYF.